This TCR beta chain emerged from a study of cytomegalovirus exposure and HLA in healthy donors. Study as a whole: A later analysis reported the 120 validation repertoires used the same platform as the roughly 700 first-cohort repertoires.

On this clone itself: Antigen: not known.

Method: immunoSEQ multiplex PCR; TCRdb's copy keeps in-frame clones and lacks some. The sample has about 120,000 clones, about 91% seen once. Study-level points and caveats: Cytomegalovirus status, reportedly, was diagnosed with high specificity and sensitivity by the classifier.

The CDR3 is 14 amino acids. Between the trimmed V and J ends, which lost 6 bases and 0 bases, there was a span of 11 bases. Germline loops: CDR1 SGHAT, CDR2 FQNNGV. The chain carries TRBV11-2 and TRBJ1-2; D gene ambiguous. Sequencing used PBMCs. The sequence was obtained from a man younger than 30 in good health and CMV-seronegative. The CDR3 nucleotides read TGTGCCAGCAGTCGCAGCGGAGCTAACTATGGCTACACCTTC. This translates into CASSRSGANYGYTF.